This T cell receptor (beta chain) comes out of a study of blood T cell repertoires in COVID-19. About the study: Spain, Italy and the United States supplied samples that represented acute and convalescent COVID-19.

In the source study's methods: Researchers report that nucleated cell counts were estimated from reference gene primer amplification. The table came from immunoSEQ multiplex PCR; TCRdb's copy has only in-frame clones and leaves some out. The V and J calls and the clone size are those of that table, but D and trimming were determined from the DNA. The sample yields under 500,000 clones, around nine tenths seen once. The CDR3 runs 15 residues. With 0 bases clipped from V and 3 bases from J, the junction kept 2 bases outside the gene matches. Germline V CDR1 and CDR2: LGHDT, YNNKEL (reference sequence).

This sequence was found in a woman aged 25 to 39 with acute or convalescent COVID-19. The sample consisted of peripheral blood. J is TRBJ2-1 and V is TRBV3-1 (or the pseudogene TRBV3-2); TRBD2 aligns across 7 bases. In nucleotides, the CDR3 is TGTGCCAGCAGCCAAGATGGGGGGGTCTACAATGAGCAGTTCTTC. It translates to CASSQDGGVYNEQFF.